The 14 T cell receptor beta chains below come from one sample, sequenced in a study of blood T cells in healthy people across ages. A second PCR of 7 to 11 cycles used a sample-barcoded 5' primer and a J-beta primer mix. TCRdb reprocessed the 5' RACE reads with MiXCR, giving one entry per CDR3 protein. Of around 800,000 distinct CDR3 sequences in the sample, around two fifths are singletons; the top ten hold around 21%. Sequenced: blood. The receptor source for this set is a man aged 55 to 70 in good health.

Only a few counts were recorded for this clonotype. This chain uses TRBV20-1 with TRBJ2-7; D remains unclear. Germline CDR1 is DFQATT and CDR2 is SNEGSKA (reference sequence). Deletions cut 5 bases from V and 2 bases from J, with 19 bases between. The CDR3 has 15 residues. The CDR3 nucleotides are TGCAGTGCTCCAACTGGCGGAGCCCCCCCCTACGAGCAGTACTTC. It translates to CSAPTGGAPPYEQYF.

The J gene is TRBJ2-6, the V gene TRBV4-3, with D possibly matching TRBD2 (5 bases). This CDR3 is 18 amino acids long. V lost 0 bases and J lost 2, with 14 bases in between. Germline V gene data show CDR1 as LGHNA and CDR2 as YSLEER. CDR3 DNA: TGCGCCAGCAGCCAAGAGTGGAGGAATCCAACTGGGGCCAACGTCCTGACTTTC. Amino acids: CASSQEWRNPTGANVLTF.

The rearrangement links TRBV5-6 to TRBJ1-2, with 7 bases fitting TRBD1. The CDR3 totals 14 residues. The germline V gene encodes CDR1 SGHDT and CDR2 YYEEEE. J gave up 6 bases and V 0 bases, and 5 bases lay outside the gene matches. The DNA for the CDR3 is TGTGCCAGCAGCTTGGGTGACAGGGTGGATGGCTACACCTTC. Encoded protein: CASSLGDRVDGYTF.

The rearrangement links TRBV5-1 to TRBJ2-3; D might be TRBD1 or TRBD2, each matching 5 bases. V lost 3 bases to trimming and J lost 0 bases, with 8 bases between them. The CDR3 length is 14 residues. Per the germline V gene, CDR1 is SGHRS and CDR2 is YFSETQ. The CDR3 DNA follows: TGCGCCAGCAGCTCCTGGGACAGCACAGATACGCAGTATTTT. Translating gives CASSSWDSTDTQYF.

The chain employs TRBV18 and TRBJ2-3, with 11 bases identical to TRBD2. The CDR3 has 18 amino acids. V lost 6 bases to trimming and J lost 1 base; unmatched junction nucleotides: 12. CDR1 is KGHSH and CDR2 is LQKENI in the germline V gene. CDR3 nucleotides: TGTGCCAGCTCGCCTCTAGCGGGGGGCGGGACTGGCACAGATACGCAGTATTTT. As protein: CASSPLAGGGTGTDTQYF. The full variable domain, in which reference TRBV18 and TRBJ2-3 provide the parts outside the CDR3, is NAGVMQNPRHLVRRRGQEARLRCSPMKGHSHVYWYRQLPEEGLKFMVYLQKENIIDESGMPKERFSAEFPKEGPSILRIQQVVRGDSAAYFCASSPLAGGGTGTDTQYFGPGTRLTVL.

A few counts support this clonotype. The V gene is TRBV20-1, the J gene TRBJ2-5; D remains unclear. The V gene's germline CDR1 is DFQATT and CDR2 SNEGSKA (reference sequence). The CDR3 is made up of 15 amino acids. V was pared by 0 bases and J by 5 bases, with 16 bases between. CDR3 DNA: TGCAGTGCTAGAGATGGGTTTACGGCTTCGGAGACCCAGTACTTC. Translation: CSARDGFTASETQYF.

This clonotype was seen more than once but under ten times. This chain joins TRBV10-2 and TRBJ2-7; D is uncertain. Per the germline V gene, CDR1 is WSHSY and CDR2 is SAAADI. Trimming cost V 1 base and J 7 bases, with 8 bases left between them. This CDR3 comprises 12 residues. CDR3 DNA sequence: TGCGCCAGCAGTGAGTTTCTAACAGAGCAGTACTTC. It specifies CASSEFLTEQYF.

This clonotype was observed a few times. The chain employs TRBV6-1 and TRBJ2-7, with 13 bases aligning to TRBD2. CDR1 MNHNS and CDR2 SASEGT come from the germline V gene. Trimming at V came to 2 bases and at J to 5 bases, leaving 6 bases not matched to a gene. This CDR3 has 16 residues. CDR3 bases: TGTGCCAGCAGTGAAAGGGGACTAGCGGGGTCCGACGAGCAGTACTTC. It codes for CASSERGLAGSDEQYF.

The chain joins TRBV21-1 to TRBJ2-5; no DNA check was done on the table's D call, TRBD1. TRBV21-1 is tagged as a pseudogene. This CDR3 has 16 amino acids. CDR3 DNA sequence: TGTGCCAGCACCATCCGACAGGGGATCGGCCAAGAGACCCAGTACTTC. This encodes CASTIRQGIGQETQYF.

The V gene is TRBV3-1, the J gene TRBJ2-3; tentatively, D is TRBD2 (5 bases). Germline CDR1 LGHDT, CDR2 YNNKEL (reference sequence). Trimming removed 3 bases at V and 3 bases at J, with 22 bases between. The CDR3 is made up of 18 amino acids. The CDR3 region has the DNA TGTGCCAGCAGCCACGCCCAAGGGAGTTCTAGTTTGACAGATACGCAGTATTTT. It codes for CASSHAQGSSSLTDTQYF.

This clonotype has a handful of counts. J is TRBJ1-4 and V is TRBV6-1; D is unresolved. CDR3 length: 14 residues. Germline lookup yields CDR1 MNHNS and CDR2 SASEGT. V was trimmed by 7 bases and J by 0 bases, leaving 9 bases between them. Here the CDR3 DNA reads TGTGCCAGCATTCGAACCGCAACTAATGAAAAACTGTTTTTT. Translated: CASIRTATNEKLFF.

The CDR3 DNA follows: TGTGCCAGCAGCTTACCGACTTCACCCCTCCACTTT. Translating it yields CASSLPTSPLHF. The V gene is TRBV5-4, the J gene TRBJ1-6, with D unclear. The CDR3 sequence is 12 residues long. Germline CDR1 reads SGHNT; CDR2 reads YYREEE (reference sequence). V was cut by 2 bases and J by 9 bases, with 6 bases left in between.

The chain recombines TRBV29-1 with TRBJ1-1; weak D call: TRBD1 (5 bases). Trimming took off 7 bases at V and 4 bases at J, with 13 bases between the two ends. CDR1 and CDR2 from the germline V gene are SQVTM and ANQGSEA. The CDR3 spans 12 residues. CDR3 sequence: CSALQVFTEAFF. The CDR3, as DNA: TGCAGCGCTCTACAGGTGTTCACTGAAGCTTTCTTT.

Only one count was recorded for this clonotype. The gene calls are TRBV4-1 and TRBJ1-6, with D possibly being TRBD1 (6 bases). Germline CDR1 and CDR2: MGHRA and YSYEKL. This CDR3 is 16 amino acids long. Trimming stripped 0 bases from V and 6 bases from J, with 12 bases between. CDR3 loop: CASSQDLGARNSPLHF. The CDR3 DNA reads as TGCGCCAGCAGCCAAGATCTGGGGGCGCGTAATTCACCCCTCCACTTT.